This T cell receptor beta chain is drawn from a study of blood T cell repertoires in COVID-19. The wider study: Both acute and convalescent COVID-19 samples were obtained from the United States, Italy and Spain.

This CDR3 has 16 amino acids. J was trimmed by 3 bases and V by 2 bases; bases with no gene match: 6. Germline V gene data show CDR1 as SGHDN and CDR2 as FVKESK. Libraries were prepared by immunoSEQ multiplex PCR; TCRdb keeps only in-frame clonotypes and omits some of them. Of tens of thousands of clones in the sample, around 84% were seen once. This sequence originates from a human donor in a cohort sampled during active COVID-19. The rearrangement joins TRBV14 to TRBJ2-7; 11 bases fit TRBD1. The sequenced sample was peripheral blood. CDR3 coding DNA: TGTGCCAGCAGCCAACCCGGGACAGGGGGTCTCTACGAGCAGTACTTC. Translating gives CASSQPGTGGLYEQYF.